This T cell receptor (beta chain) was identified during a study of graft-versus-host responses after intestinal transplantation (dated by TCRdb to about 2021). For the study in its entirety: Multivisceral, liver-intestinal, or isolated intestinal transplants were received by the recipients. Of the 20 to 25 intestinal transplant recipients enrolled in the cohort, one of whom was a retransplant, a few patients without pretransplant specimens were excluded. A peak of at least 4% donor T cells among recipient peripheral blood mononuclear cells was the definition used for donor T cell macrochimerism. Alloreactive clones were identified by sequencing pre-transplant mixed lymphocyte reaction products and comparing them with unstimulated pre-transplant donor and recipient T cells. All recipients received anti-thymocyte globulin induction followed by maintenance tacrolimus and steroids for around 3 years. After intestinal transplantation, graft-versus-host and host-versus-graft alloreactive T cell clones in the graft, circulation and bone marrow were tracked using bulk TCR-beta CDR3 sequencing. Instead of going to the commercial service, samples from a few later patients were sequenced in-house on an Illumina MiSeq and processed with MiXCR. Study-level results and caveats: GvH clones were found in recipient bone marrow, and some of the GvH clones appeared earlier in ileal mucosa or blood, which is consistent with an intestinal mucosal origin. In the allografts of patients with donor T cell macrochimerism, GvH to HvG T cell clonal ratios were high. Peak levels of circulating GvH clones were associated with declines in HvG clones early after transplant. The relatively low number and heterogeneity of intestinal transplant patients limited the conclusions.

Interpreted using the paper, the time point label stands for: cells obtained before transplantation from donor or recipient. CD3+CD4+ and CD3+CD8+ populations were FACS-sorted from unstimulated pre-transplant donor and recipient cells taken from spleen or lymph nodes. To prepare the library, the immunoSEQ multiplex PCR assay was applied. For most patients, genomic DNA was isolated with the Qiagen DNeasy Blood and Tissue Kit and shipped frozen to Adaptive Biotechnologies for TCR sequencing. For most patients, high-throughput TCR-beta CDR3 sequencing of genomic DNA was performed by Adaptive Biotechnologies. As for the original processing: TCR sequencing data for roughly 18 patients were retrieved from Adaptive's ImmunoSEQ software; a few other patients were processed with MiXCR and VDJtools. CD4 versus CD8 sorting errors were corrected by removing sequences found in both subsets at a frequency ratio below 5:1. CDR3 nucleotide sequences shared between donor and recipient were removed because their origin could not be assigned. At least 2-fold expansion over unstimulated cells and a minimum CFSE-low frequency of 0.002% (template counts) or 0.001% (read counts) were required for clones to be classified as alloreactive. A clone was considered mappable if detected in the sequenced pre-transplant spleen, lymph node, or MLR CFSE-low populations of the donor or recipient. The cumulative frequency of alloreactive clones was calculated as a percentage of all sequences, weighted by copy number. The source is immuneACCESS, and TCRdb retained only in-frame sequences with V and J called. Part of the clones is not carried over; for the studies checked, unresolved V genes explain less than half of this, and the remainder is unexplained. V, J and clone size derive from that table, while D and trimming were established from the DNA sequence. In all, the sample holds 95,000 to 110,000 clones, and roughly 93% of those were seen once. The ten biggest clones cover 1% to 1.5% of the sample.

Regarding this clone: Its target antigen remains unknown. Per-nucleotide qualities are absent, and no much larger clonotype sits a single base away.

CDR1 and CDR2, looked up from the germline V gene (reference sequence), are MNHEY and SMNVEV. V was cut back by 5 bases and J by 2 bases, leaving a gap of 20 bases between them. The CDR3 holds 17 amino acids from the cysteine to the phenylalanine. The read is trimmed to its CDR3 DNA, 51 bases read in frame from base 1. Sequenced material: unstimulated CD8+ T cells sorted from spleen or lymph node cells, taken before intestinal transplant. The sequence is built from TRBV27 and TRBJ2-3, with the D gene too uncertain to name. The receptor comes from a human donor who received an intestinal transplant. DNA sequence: TGTGCCAGCAGTCACCGCAGGCCTGTTCAACACACAGATACGCAGTATTTT. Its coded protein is CASSHRRPVQHTDTQYF.